The present TCR beta chain was sequenced within a study of metastatic and nonmetastatic thyroid tumors. For the study at large: Where malignant and benign thyroid patients were concerned, repertoires were compared across blood and tumor or nodule tissue.

Authors' data handling: The study took CDR3 differences across clinicopathological groups and made a distant-metastasis classifier for papillary thyroid cancer from them. TCRdb re-called the PCR reads through MiXCR. These V and J calls rely on TCRdb rather than the paper's analysis. The repertoire includes tens of thousands of clones, roughly 14% of them detected once, and over 7.5% sits in the top ten. Thyroid surgery took place with no prior treatment in any patient. V was cut by 0 bases and J by 12 bases, with 17 bases left in between. This CDR3 has 14 residues. CDR1 MNHNS and CDR2 SASEGT come from the germline V gene. This clone has at least ten counts.

V is TRBV6-1 and J is TRBJ1-1; no clear D. The clonotype was recovered from a female donor with papillary thyroid cancer or a benign thyroid nodule (not recorded which). Some clones in this sample may be carry-over from other donors' samples. The sequenced material came from blood. CDR3 DNA sequence: TGTGCCAGCAGTGAAGCAGTTCCTCGGGCTCCACCTTTCTTT. Its translation: CASSEAVPRAPPFF.